This T cell receptor beta chain is from a study of T cell responses to AZD1222 COVID-19 vaccine. Assay used: immunoSEQ multiplex PCR; TCRdb lists only in-frame clones, some missing. The sample has some 130,000 clones, over 75% seen once. V lost 0 bases, J lost 2 bases, and 19 bases lay in between. In germline, CDR1 is SGHRS, CDR2 YFSETQ. The CDR3 runs 18 residues. The chain links TRBV5-1 to TRBJ2-3, with D possibly TRBD1 on 6 matching bases. This TCR was recovered from an adult in good health. The sample was peripheral blood, taken on day 0 of AZD1222 vaccination. This CDR3 reads CASSLVRTGTYTTDTQYF. In nucleotides, the CDR3 is TGCGCCAGCAGCTTGGTTCGTACCGGGACATACACCACAGATACGCAGTATTTT. The whole variable domain, filled in from reference TRBV5-1 and TRBJ2-3, reads KAGVTQTPRYLIKTRGQQVTLSCSPISGHRSVSWYQQTPGQGLQFLFEYFSETQRNKGNFPGRFSGRQFSNSRSEMNVSTLELGDSALYLCASSLVRTGTYTTDTQYFGPGTRLTVL.